This T cell receptor beta chain was captured in a study of T-cell memory formation after mild COVID-19. Study-level findings and limits: The authors left the SARS-CoV-2 specificity of second-wave clones peaking on day 37 unconfirmed. The study found balanced CD4/CD8 in clones contracting day 15 to 85 and a CD4+ lean in later expanders.

The CDR3 extends over 15 amino acids. The germline V gene has CDR1 DFQATT and CDR2 SNEGSKA (reference sequence). Germline trimming cut 1 base from V and 5 bases from J; bases unmatched to any gene: 8. 5'RACE primed at constant segments yielded TCR alpha and TCR beta cDNA libraries bearing sample barcodes and UMIs. TCRdb reprocessed the 5' RACE reads with MiXCR, giving one entry per CDR3 protein. The sample lists under 250,000 distinct CDR3 sequences, approximately 15% occurring once. This clonotype was counted between two and nine times. The antigen remains undetermined. Sample: PBMCs or a T cell subset sorted from them (not recorded which). This TCR was recovered from an adult woman who had mild COVID-19 (a few samples of this study predate the infection). Cell type and time point are not known. The rearrangement links TRBV20-1 to TRBJ1-1, with 9 bases identical to TRBD1. The CDR3 DNA reads as TGCAGTGCTAGAGTTCAGAACAGGGGGCAAACTGAAGCTTTCTTT. Encoded protein: CSARVQNRGQTEAFF.